A single sample gave rise to the 13 T cell receptor beta chains below, sequenced in a study of blood T cell repertoires in COVID-19. Some clones are missing from TCRdb's copy, which holds only in-frame ones; the method was immunoSEQ multiplex PCR. The table records 95,000 to 100,000 clones, approximately 92% of them present only once. The specimen was peripheral blood. These receptors were taken from a middle-aged man with active COVID-19.

The chain carries TRBV6-5 and TRBJ1-5; TRBD1 is a possible D gene (6 bases). The CDR3 has 14 amino acids. The ends were cut back, 10 bases at V and 0 bases at J, with 13 bases in the middle. Per the germline V gene, CDR1 is MNHEY and CDR2 is SVGAGI. Here the CDR3 reads CATSGASSNQPQHF. DNA of the CDR3: TGTGCCACCTCAGGGGCTAGTAGCAATCAGCCCCAGCATTTT.

The CDR3 loop reads CASSSGLLSTDTQYF. CDR3 in DNA: TGTGCCAGCAGCTCCGGACTGTTGAGCACAGATACGCAGTATTTT. V gene TRBV7-2 combines with J gene TRBJ2-3; a weak D match, TRBD2 (5 bases). Trimming took 4 bases from V and 0 from J, leaving 11 bases between them. The CDR3 length is 15 residues. From germline, CDR1 is SGHTA and CDR2 FQGNSA.

V gene TRBV7-2 combines with J gene TRBJ1-1; D ambiguous. This CDR3 is 13 amino acids long. V dropped 5 bases and J dropped 6 bases, with 13 bases sitting between them. Germline V gene data show CDR1 as SGHTA and CDR2 as FQGNSA. The CDR3 DNA is TGTGCCAGCAGCCCCAGACATCTCGCTGAAGCTTTCTTT. Protein sequence: CASSPRHLAEAFF.

The V call is TRBV6-2 or TRBV6-3, the J call TRBJ2-7; possible D gene TRBD2, 5 bases. With 5 bases removed from V and 5 bases from J, the gap between germline ends came to 7 bases. This CDR3 comprises 11 residues. CDR1 and CDR2 from the germline V gene are MNHEY and SVGEGT. The CDR3 here is CASSTEDEQYF. CDR3 DNA: TGTGCCAGCAGTACGGAGGACGAGCAGTACTTC.

This chain joins TRBV5-1 and TRBJ2-1; the match to TRBD2 covers 15 bases. There are 16 residues in the CDR3. V lost 0 bases and J lost 10; bases outside the gene matches: 5. Germline CDR1 is SGHRS and CDR2 is YFSETQ. CDR3 DNA sequence: TGCGCCAGCAGCTTGGGGACTAGCGGGAGGGGTAGAGAGCAGTTCTTC. Its translation: CASSLGTSGRGREQFF.

V gene TRBV11-2 combines with J gene TRBJ2-1; 9 nucleotides line up with TRBD1. The J segment lost 4 bases and the V segment lost 2 bases, leaving 6 bases of the junction unmatched. The CDR3 is 16 amino acids. The germline CDR1 and CDR2 sequences are SGHAT and FQNNGV. Written as DNA, the CDR3 is TGTGCCAGCAGCTTAAGTGTAGGACAGGGGTACAATGAGCAGTTCTTC. Its translation: CASSLSVGQGYNEQFF.

The rearrangement uses TRBV10-3 and TRBJ1-3; the D is unclear. Trimming took off 2 bases at V and 1 base at J, with 12 bases between the two ends. The CDR3 covers 16 residues. Germline V gives CDR1 ENHRY, CDR2 SYGVKD. CDR3 coding DNA: TGTGCCATCAGTGAGCCGAGGCCGTCGTCTGGAAACACCATATATTTT. Translation: CAISEPRPSSGNTIYF.

The genes are TRBV28 and TRBJ1-6; D call uncertain. The CDR3 totals 14 residues. From germline, CDR1 is MDHEN and CDR2 SYDVKM. Trimming took 2 bases from V and 9 from J, leaving 11 bases between them. The chain's CDR3 is CASSLVREGSPLHF. DNA of the CDR3: TGTGCCAGCAGTTTAGTCCGGGAAGGTTCACCCCTCCACTTT.

The gene calls are TRBV28 and TRBJ2-7, with D perhaps TRBD2 (6 bases). The CDR3 runs to 14 residues. Trimming cost V 7 bases and J 3 bases, with 16 bases left between them. Germline CDR1 MDHEN, CDR2 SYDVKM. CDR3 residues: CASNGASAVYEQYF. CDR3 DNA: TGTGCCAGCAACGGGGCTAGCGCGGTCTACGAGCAGTACTTC.

This chain joins TRBV28 and TRBJ2-7; 7 positions match TRBD1. Germline loops: CDR1 MDHEN, CDR2 SYDVKM. This CDR3 spans 12 amino acids. The ends lost 7 bases at V and 6 bases at J; junction bases unmatched: 6. This CDR3 reads CASTDRVSEQYF. CDR3 nucleotides: TGTGCCAGCACTGACAGGGTCTCCGAGCAGTACTTC.

The rearrangement links TRBV11-3 to TRBJ2-3; D not resolved. The CDR3 covers 14 residues. V was cut by 3 bases and J by 4 bases, with 11 bases left in between. CDR1 and CDR2 from the germline V gene are SGHNT and YENEEA. The CDR3 is CASSFSERSDTQYF. DNA for the CDR3: TGTGCCAGCAGCTTCTCCGAGAGATCAGATACGCAGTATTTT.

This chain connects TRBV6-6 to TRBJ1-5, with no clear D. The V end was cut by 2 bases, the J end by 0 bases, with 5 bases between. Germline lookup yields CDR1 MNHNY and CDR2 SVGAGI (reference sequence). The CDR3 contains 14 residues. DNA of the CDR3: TGTGCCAGCAGTTACGAGGTTAGCAATCAGCCCCAGCATTTT. The encoded protein is CASSYEVSNQPQHF.

V gene TRBV24-1 combines with J gene TRBJ2-5, with TRBD1 matching over 11 bases. V lost 0 bases and J lost 5; bases outside the gene matches: 7. Per germline, CDR1 KGHDR and CDR2 SFDVKD. The CDR3 is 17 amino acids. This CDR3 is CATSDLLPGQGDETQYF. CDR3 coding DNA: TGTGCCACCAGTGATTTGCTGCCGGGACAGGGGGACGAGACCCAGTACTTC.